Listed here are 9 T cell receptor beta chains from one sample, sequenced in a study of CD8 T cells in Susac syndrome. With random hexamers, reverse transcription was performed on about 0.45 to 1 ug of RNA. Via MiXCR, TCRdb re-called the immunoSEQ multiplex PCR reads, giving one row per CDR3 protein. The data show about 200,000 distinct CDR3 sequences, 85% to 95% seen once. Sequenced sample: CD4+ T cells from PBMCs. The receptors were gathered from a human donor in good health.

The chain links TRBV20-1 to TRBJ2-1; D gene ambiguous. CDR1 and CDR2 from the germline V gene are DFQATT and SNEGSKA (reference sequence). V lost 6 bases to trimming and J lost 9 bases, with 15 bases between them. The CDR3 consists of 12 residues. In DNA, the CDR3 is TGCAGTGCCTGCCCCGTTAGAGGTGAGCAGTTCTTC. Translation gives CSACPVRGEQFF.

This rearrangement joins TRBV5-1 to TRBJ2-1, with TRBD2 matching 8 bases. Germline CDR1 SGHRS, CDR2 YFSETQ. V gave up 3 bases and J gave up 1 base; unmatched junction bases: 3. This CDR3 contains 15 residues. The CDR3 region is CASSSIAGSYNEQFF. The DNA of the CDR3 is TGCGCCAGCAGCTCCATAGCGGGGTCCTACAATGAGCAGTTCTTC.

The V gene is TRBV5-1, the J gene TRBJ2-2; D gene ambiguous. Germline CDR1 reads SGHRS; CDR2 reads YFSETQ. V was cut by 3 bases and J by 7 bases, with 10 bases left in between. The CDR3 has 13 amino acids. CDR3 in amino acids: CASSSTSHGELFF. CDR3 coding DNA: TGCGCCAGCAGCTCGACCAGTCACGGGGAGCTGTTTTTT.

The chain's CDR3 is CASSLLAGLADTQYF. For the CDR3, the DNA is TGTGCCAGCAGCTTACTAGCGGGGCTGGCAGATACGCAGTATTTT. This chain links TRBV7-2 with TRBJ2-3; TRBD2 matches at 9 bases. Germline assignment: CDR1 SGHTA and CDR2 FQGNSA. The V segment lost 2 bases and the J segment 4 bases; nucleotides outside the gene matches: 4. CDR3 size: 15 residues.

The chain uses TRBV15 and TRBJ2-7; 8 nucleotides align to TRBD1. Per germline, CDR1 LNHNV and CDR2 YYDKDF (reference sequence). The CDR3 contains 14 residues. V lost 6 bases to trimming and J lost 3 bases; unmatched junction nucleotides: 7. CDR3 protein: CATRPQQGVYEQYF. The CDR3 nucleotides are TGTGCCACCAGGCCTCAACAGGGGGTCTACGAGCAGTACTTC.

The V and J genes are TRBV9 and TRBJ1-2; D uncertain. Trimming took off 0 bases at V and 4 bases at J, with 4 bases between the two ends. CDR1 is SGDLS and CDR2 is YYNGEE in the germline V gene. This CDR3 spans 12 amino acids. DNA for the CDR3: TGTGCCAGCAGCGTAGACTTCTATGGCTACACCTTC. It specifies CASSVDFYGYTF.

The count of this clonotype is one. DNA for the CDR3: TGCAGCGTTGGCAGGGGGCAAGATACGCAGTATTTT. This encodes CSVGRGQDTQYF. The chain combines TRBV29-1 with TRBJ2-3; 8 bases fit TRBD1. With 4 bases clipped from V and 5 bases from J, the junction kept 2 bases outside the gene matches. The CDR3 runs to 12 residues. CDR1 is SQVTM and CDR2 is ANQGSEA in the germline V gene.

The V gene is TRBV29-1, the J gene TRBJ2-5; D not resolved. The V and J ends lost 5 bases and 2 bases respectively, with 3 bases between them. CDR1 and CDR2 from the germline V gene are SQVTM and ANQGSEA. The CDR3 is 10 amino acids. As DNA, the CDR3 is TGCAGCGTTTGGCAAGAGACCCAGTACTTC. The encoded protein is CSVWQETQYF.

The chain employs TRBV28 and TRBJ1-5; D is ambiguous. Germline CDR1 reads MDHEN; CDR2 reads SYDVKM. The CDR3 totals 14 residues. V was shortened by 7 bases and J by 0 bases, with 10 bases between the two germline ends. The CDR3 DNA reads TGTGCCAGCACGCCATCCTTTAGCAATCAGCCCCAGCATTTT. It translates to CASTPSFSNQPQHF.